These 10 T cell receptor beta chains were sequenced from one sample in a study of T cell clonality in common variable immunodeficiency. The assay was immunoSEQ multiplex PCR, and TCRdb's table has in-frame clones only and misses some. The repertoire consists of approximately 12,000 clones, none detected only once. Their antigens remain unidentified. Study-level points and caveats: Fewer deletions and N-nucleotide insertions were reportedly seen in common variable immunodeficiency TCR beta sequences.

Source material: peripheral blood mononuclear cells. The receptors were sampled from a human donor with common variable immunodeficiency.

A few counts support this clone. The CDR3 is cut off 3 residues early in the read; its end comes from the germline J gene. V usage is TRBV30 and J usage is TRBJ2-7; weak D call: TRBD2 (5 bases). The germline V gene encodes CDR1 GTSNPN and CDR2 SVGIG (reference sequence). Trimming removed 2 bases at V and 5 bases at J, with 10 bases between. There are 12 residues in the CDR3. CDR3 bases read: TGTGCCTGGAGTCTCGGACTCGACGAG. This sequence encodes CAWSLGLDE. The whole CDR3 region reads CAWSLGLDEQYF.

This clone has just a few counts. The part of the CDR3 DNA that was read is TGTGCCAGCAGCCCAGGACAGCCCAGCTCCTACGAG. This codes for CASSPGQPSSYE. The entire CDR3 is CASSPGQPSSYEQYF. The gene calls are TRBV7-6 and TRBJ2-7; perhaps TRBD1 as D (6 bases). The missing CDR3 end, 3 residues past where the read stops, is filled in from the germline J gene. Trimming left V 5 bases short and J 0 bases short, with 14 bases between. Germline assignment: CDR1 SGHVS and CDR2 FNYEAQ. The length of the CDR3 is 15 residues.

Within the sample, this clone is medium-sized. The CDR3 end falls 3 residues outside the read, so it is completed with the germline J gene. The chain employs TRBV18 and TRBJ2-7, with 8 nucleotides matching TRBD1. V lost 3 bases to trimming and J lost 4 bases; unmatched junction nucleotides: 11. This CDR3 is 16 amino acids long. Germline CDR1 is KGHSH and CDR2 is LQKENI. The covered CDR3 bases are TGTGCCAGCTCACCGGGGACATGGACAGGGCGGTACGAG. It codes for CASSPGTWTGRYE. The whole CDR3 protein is CASSPGTWTGRYEQYF.

This CDR3 reads CASSKQGASSPLHF. The sequenced CDR3 bases are TGTGCCAGTAGTAAACAGGGGGCTAGTTCACCC. The chain recombines TRBV19 with TRBJ1-6; TRBD1 matches at 9 bases. The read ends 3 residues before the CDR3 terminus; that terminus is restored from the germline J gene. V gave up 4 bases and J gave up 9 bases; unmatched junction bases: 4. This CDR3 is 14 amino acids long. Germline V gives CDR1 LNHDA, CDR2 SQIVND (reference sequence).

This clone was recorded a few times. CDR3 in amino acids: CAWSVPGGAFHYGYTF. Partial CDR3 DNA: TGTGCCTGGAGTGTACCGGGAGGGGCGTTCCACTATGGC. J is TRBJ1-2 and V is TRBV30; possibly TRBD1 for D (5 bases). The CDR3 end lies 3 residues beyond the end of the read and is filled in from the germline J gene. The CDR3 contains 16 residues. V was pared by 0 bases and J by 3 bases, with 17 bases between. Germline-derived CDR1 and CDR2 are GTSNPN and SVGIG (reference sequence). Supplemented by reference TRBV30 and TRBJ1-2, the full variable domain reads SQTIHQWPATLVQPVGSPLSLECTVEGTSNPNLYWYRQAAGRGLQLLFYSVGIGQISSEVPQNLSASRPQDRQFILSSKKLLLSDSGFYLCAWSVPGGAFHYGYTFGSGTRLTVV.

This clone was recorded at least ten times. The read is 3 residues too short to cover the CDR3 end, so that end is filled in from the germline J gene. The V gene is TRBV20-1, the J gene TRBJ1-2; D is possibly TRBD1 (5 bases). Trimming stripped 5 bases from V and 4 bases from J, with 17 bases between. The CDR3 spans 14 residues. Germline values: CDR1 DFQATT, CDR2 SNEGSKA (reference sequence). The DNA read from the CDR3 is TGCAGTGCTCCTTCCGGGGGAGTTTCCTATGGC. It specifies CSAPSGGVSYG. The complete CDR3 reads CSAPSGGVSYGYTF.

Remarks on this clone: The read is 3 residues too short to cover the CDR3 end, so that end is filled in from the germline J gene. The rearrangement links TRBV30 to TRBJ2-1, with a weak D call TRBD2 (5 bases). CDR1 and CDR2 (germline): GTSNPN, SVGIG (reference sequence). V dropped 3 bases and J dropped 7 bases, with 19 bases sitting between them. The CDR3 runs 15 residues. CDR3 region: CAWSPADLGGNEQFF. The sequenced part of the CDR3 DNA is TGTGCCTGGAGCCCGGCGGATTTGGGCGGGAATGAG.

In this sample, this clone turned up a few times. CDR3 amino acids: CASSLEDRATNEKLFF. CDR3 DNA (partial): TGTGCCAGCAGCTTAGAAGACAGAGCAACTAATGAAAAA. The chain recombines TRBV7-8 with TRBJ1-4; perhaps TRBD1 as D (5 bases). The read ends 3 residues shy of where the CDR3 ends; the end is completed using the germline J gene. Germline lookup yields CDR1 SGHVS and CDR2 FQNEAQ. V was shortened by 1 base and J by 0 bases, with 9 bases between the two germline ends. CDR3 size: 16 residues.

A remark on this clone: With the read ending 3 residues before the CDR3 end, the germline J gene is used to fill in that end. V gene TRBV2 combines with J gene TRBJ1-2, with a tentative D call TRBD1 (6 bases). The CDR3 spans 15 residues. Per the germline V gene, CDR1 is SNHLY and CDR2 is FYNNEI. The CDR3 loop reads CASSESRGRTGSYTF. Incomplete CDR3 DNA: TGTGCCAGCAGTGAATCGCGGGGGCGGACGGGGAGC.

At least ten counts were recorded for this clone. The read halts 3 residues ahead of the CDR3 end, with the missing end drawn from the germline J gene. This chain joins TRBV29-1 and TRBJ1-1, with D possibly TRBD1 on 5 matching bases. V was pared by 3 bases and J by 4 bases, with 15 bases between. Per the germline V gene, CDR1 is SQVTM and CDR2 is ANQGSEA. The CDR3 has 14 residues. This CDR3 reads CSVDRSRGGTEAFF. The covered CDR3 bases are TGCAGCGTTGATCGTTCCCGGGGGGGCACTGAA.